This TCR beta chain was documented in a study of blood T cell repertoires in COVID-19. About the study: The United States, Italy and Spain were the sources of the acute and convalescent COVID-19 samples. From T cells, B-cell-depleted T cells, or PBMCs came the material, which was cDNA or gDNA.

As handled by the study authors: Amplifying reference gene primers gave estimates of nucleated cell counts. Libraries were prepared by immunoSEQ multiplex PCR; TCRdb keeps only in-frame clonotypes and omits some of them. V, J and clone size reflect that table, while D and trimming were determined from the DNA. The sample lists about 370,000 clones; 80% to 90% were seen once. CDR1 is KGHDR, CDR2 SFDVKD, per germline. There are 15 residues in the CDR3. The trim removed 4 bases at V and 0 bases at J, leaving 4 bases unmatched. The TCR originated in a woman aged 25 to 39 with COVID-19, enrolled during active disease. The V and J genes are TRBV24-1 and TRBJ2-7; 8 bases agree with TRBD1. Material for sequencing was peripheral blood. The DNA for the CDR3 is TGTGCCACCAGTGACGGGACAGGAGACTCCTACGAGCAGTACGTC. Translated: CATSDGTGDSYEQYV.